The 9 T cell receptor beta chains below were found in one sample sequenced in a study of glioma-infiltrating T cells. The iRepertoire nested amplicon-rescue multiplex PCR amplified TCR alpha and beta CDR3s from RNA. TCRdb itself ran the multiplex PCR reads through MiXCR, one entry per CDR3 protein. The table records about 89,000 distinct CDR3 sequences, less than 30% of them present only once. The specimen was glioma tissue, nonneoplastic brain tissue, or PBMCs (not recorded which). The receptors shown here come from a human donor with low-grade glioma or glioblastoma, undergoing nonglioma brain surgery, or in good health (not recorded which).

This clonotype was seen only a few times. This chain connects TRBV7-2 to TRBJ2-4; perhaps TRBD2 as D (5 bases). Trimming left V 1 base short and J 8 bases short, with 12 bases between. The CDR3 extends over 14 amino acids. Germline V CDR1 and CDR2: SGHTA, FQGNSA. The CDR3: CASSLGYLGDIQYF. Here the CDR3 DNA reads TGTGCCAGCAGCTTAGGCTACCTCGGGGACATTCAGTACTTC.

This clonotype was observed many times. The chain employs TRBV5-4 and TRBJ1-1; no firm D call. The CDR3 sequence is 14 residues long. Trimming cost V 5 bases and J 4 bases, with 15 bases left between them. Germline V gives CDR1 SGHNT, CDR2 YYREEE (reference sequence). The CDR3 DNA is TGTGCCAGCAGTAAGACGCGGATGGGCACTGAAGCTTTCTTT. This sequence encodes CASSKTRMGTEAFF.

This chain joins TRBV10-1 and TRBJ1-5; D gene unclear. V dropped 0 bases and J dropped 7 bases, with 10 bases sitting between them. This CDR3 spans 14 amino acids. Germline lookup yields CDR1 WNHNN and CDR2 SYGVQD (reference sequence). The CDR3 region has the DNA TGCGCCAGCAGTGAGTCTGGAACTGGGCAGCCCCAGCATTTT. The encoded protein is CASSESGTGQPQHF.

There are many counts of this clonotype. The CDR3 nucleotides read TGTGCCAGCAGCTGGGACAGGGGGCTAGAGACCCAGTACTTC. Protein product: CASSWDRGLETQYF. This chain uses TRBV7-2 with TRBJ2-5, with 12 bases fitting TRBD1. The CDR3 covers 14 residues. Per the germline V gene, CDR1 is SGHTA and CDR2 is FQGNSA. J gave up 4 bases and V 4 bases, and 1 base lay outside the gene matches.

There are many counts of this clonotype. This sequence joins TRBV18 and TRBJ1-4; D might be TRBD1 (6 bases). This CDR3 region has 15 residues. Germline values: CDR1 KGHSH, CDR2 LQKENI. Trimming took off 1 base at V and 7 bases at J, with 13 bases between the two ends. DNA for the CDR3: TGTGCCAGCTCACCACTTTCGGGGGGCCGTGAAAAACTGTTTTTT. This sequence encodes CASSPLSGGREKLFF.

Ten or more counts support this clonotype. The rearrangement links TRBV29-1 to TRBJ1-1; D unresolved. CDR1 is SQVTM, CDR2 ANQGSEA, per germline. This CDR3 is 12 amino acids long. V dropped 6 bases and J dropped 5 bases, with 13 bases sitting between them. CDR3: CSVAPSGTEAFF. In nucleotides, the CDR3 is TGCAGCGTCGCCCCTTCCGGGACTGAAGCTTTCTTT.

The chain has TRBV6-2 or TRBV6-3 and TRBJ2-1; D perhaps matches TRBD1 (7 bases). Germline V gene data show CDR1 as MNHEY and CDR2 as SVGEGT. The V end lost 8 bases, the J end lost 8 bases, and 13 bases lay between the germline ends. The CDR3 consists of 12 residues. The CDR3 region is CASSQGDYEQFF. The CDR3, as DNA: TGTGCCAGCTCCCAGGGGGACTATGAGCAGTTCTTC.

This clonotype was seen repeatedly, ten times or more. The chain carries TRBV6-4 and TRBJ2-3, with a weak D call TRBD1 (6 bases). The CDR3 is made up of 14 amino acids. Trimming removed 5 bases from V and 1 base from J, with 10 bases in between. From germline, CDR1 is MRHNA and CDR2 SNTAGT. DNA for the CDR3: TGTGCCAGCAGTACGACAGGAGGCACAGATACGCAGTATTTT. It translates to CASSTTGGTDTQYF.

This clonotype turned up a few times. The genes are TRBV19 and TRBJ2-5; D ambiguous. The germline gives CDR1 LNHDA, CDR2 SQIVND (reference sequence). This CDR3 comprises 14 residues. Trimming cost V 3 bases and J 3 bases, with 11 bases left between them. CDR3 bases: TGTGCCAGTAGTATCGGCACCTGGGAAGAGACCCAGTACTTC. This encodes CASSIGTWEETQYF.